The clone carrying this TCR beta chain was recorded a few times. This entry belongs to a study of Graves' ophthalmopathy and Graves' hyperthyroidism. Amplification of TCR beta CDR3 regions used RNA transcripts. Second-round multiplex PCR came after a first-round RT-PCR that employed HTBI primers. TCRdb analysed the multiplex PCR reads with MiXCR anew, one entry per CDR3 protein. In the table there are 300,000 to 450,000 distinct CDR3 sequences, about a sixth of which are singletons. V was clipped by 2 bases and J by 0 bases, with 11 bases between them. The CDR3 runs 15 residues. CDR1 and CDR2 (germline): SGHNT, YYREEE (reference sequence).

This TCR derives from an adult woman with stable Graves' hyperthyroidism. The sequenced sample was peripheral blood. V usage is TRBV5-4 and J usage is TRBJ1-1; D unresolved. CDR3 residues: CASSLEVRMNTEAFF. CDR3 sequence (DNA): TGTGCCAGCAGCTTAGAAGTGCGAATGAACACTGAAGCTTTCTTT.